This T cell receptor beta chain was sequenced during a study of CD8 T cells in ankylosing spondylitis. The study, taken as a whole, reports: Among TCR beta sequences, a motif of several highly homologous variants appeared characteristic of ankylosing spondylitis blood.

This clonotype was detected a few times. Its specificity is not known. CDR3 length: 13 residues. With 3 bases removed from V and 7 bases from J, the gap between germline ends came to 10 bases. Germline CDR1 SGHRS, CDR2 YFSETQ. TCRdb redid the calling of the 5' RACE reads with MiXCR, one entry per CDR3 protein. The sample consists of around 890,000 distinct CDR3 sequences, 12% of them appearing once. The clonotype comes from a male donor with ankylosing spondylitis. The material sequenced was blood, either unsorted or a sorted T cell fraction (not recorded which). The V call is TRBV5-1, the J call TRBJ2-2, with D perhaps matching TRBD2 (6 bases). The CDR3 spells CASSSVGSGELFF. The CDR3 DNA follows: TGCGCCAGCAGCTCCGTCGGGAGCGGGGAGCTGTTTTTT.